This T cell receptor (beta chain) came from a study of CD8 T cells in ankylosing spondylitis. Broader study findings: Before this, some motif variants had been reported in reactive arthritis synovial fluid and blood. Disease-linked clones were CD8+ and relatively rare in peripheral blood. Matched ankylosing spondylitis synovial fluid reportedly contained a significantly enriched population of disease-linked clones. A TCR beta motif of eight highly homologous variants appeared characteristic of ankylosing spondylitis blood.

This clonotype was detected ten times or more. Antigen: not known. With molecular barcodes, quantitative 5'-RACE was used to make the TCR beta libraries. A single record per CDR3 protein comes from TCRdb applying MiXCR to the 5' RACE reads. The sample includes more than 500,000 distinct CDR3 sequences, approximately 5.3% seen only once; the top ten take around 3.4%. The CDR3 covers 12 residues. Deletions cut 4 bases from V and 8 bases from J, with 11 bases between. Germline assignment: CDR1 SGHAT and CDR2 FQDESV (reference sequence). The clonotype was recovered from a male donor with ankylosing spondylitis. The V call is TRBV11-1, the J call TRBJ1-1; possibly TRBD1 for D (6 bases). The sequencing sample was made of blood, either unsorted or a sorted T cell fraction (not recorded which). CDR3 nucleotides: TGTGCCAGCAGCTCGGACAGACCCGAAGCTTTCTTT. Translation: CASSSDRPEAFF.